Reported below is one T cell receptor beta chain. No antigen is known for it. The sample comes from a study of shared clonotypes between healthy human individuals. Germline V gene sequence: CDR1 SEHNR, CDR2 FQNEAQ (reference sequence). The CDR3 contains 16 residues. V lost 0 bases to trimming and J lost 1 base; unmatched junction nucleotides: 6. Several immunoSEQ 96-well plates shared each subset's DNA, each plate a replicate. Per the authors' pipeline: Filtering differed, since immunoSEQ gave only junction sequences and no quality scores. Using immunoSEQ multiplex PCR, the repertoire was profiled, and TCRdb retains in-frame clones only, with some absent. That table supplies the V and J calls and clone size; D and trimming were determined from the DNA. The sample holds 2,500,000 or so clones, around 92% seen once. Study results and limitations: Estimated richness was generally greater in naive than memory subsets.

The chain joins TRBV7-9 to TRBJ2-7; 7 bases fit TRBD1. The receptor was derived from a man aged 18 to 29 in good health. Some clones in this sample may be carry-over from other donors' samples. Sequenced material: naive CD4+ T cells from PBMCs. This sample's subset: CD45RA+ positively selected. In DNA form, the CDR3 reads TGTGCCAGCAGCTTAGCGATCGGGACAGAATCCTACGAGCAGTACTTC. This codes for CASSLAIGTESYEQYF.